The clone carrying this T cell receptor beta chain was recorded only once. Its antigen remains unknown. The CDR3 is made up of 15 amino acids. V dropped 7 bases and J dropped 0 bases, with 16 bases sitting between them. Germline V gene sequence: CDR1 MNHEY, CDR2 SMNVEV (reference sequence). This specimen comes from a study of Tregs in tolerant kidney transplant recipients. The wider study: CD4+CD25+CD127- cells came from approximately 3-day belatacept mixed lymphocyte reactions, some with approximately five-day graft donor restimulation. Recipient cells were told from donor cells by antibody staining. General study findings and limits: Validation in larger populations is needed because few patients were studied. Tregs expanded with activated donor B cells seemed most donor-specific.

TCRdb keeps only in-frame clones here, not all; method: immunoSEQ multiplex PCR. This sample has about 44,000 clones, with around 95% found just once. Sequences were obtained from Tregs from blood cultured with allogeneic cells. This chain connects TRBV27 to TRBJ2-7; maybe TRBD1 (6 bases). The origin of this receptor is a human donor in good health. The CDR3 DNA reads as TGTGCCAGCAAACCCGACAGGCTGATCTCCTACGAGCAGTACTTC. This codes for CASKPDRLISYEQYF.